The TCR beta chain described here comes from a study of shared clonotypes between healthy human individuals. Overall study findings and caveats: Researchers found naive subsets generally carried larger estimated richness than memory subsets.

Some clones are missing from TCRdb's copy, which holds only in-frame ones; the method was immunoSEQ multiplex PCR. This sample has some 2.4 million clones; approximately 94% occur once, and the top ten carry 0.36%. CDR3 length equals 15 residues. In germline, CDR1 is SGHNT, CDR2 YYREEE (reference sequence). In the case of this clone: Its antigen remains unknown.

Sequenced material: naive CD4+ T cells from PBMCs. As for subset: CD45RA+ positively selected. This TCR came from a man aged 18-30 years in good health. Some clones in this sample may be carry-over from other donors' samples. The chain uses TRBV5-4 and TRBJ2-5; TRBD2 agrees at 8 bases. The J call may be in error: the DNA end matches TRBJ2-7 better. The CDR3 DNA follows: TGTGCCAGCAGCCCTGGAGCGGGAGCAGAGTACGAGCAGTACTTC. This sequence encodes CASSPGAGAEYEQYF.